The table lists the clone carrying this T cell receptor beta chain with many counts. Antigen: not known. V was cut by 0 bases and J by 2 bases, with 8 bases left in between. The CDR3 totals 13 residues. CDR1 and CDR2 (germline): DFQATT, SNEGSKA (reference sequence). It was by 5'RACE with 10-nucleotide random UMIs that the cDNA was made. A single record per CDR3 protein comes from TCRdb applying MiXCR to the 5' RACE reads. The sample contains about 74,000 distinct CDR3 sequences, 5.2% of which appear only once. The sample originates from a study of neurological immune-mediated disorders. Study-level results: None of the features examined (clinical or MRI) was associated with the multiple sclerosis repertoire cluster.

The J gene is TRBJ2-7, the V gene TRBV20-1; no reliable D call. The sequence came from a man between 18 and 35 years old with multiple sclerosis. Sequencing was carried out using PBMCs. The CDR3 DNA reads TGCAGTGCTAGAGATACCCTAGCCTACGAGCAGTACTTC. It encodes CSARDTLAYEQYF.